Below, 26 T cell receptor beta chains from the same sample are listed, as sequenced in a study of cytomegalovirus exposure and HLA in healthy donors. The PCR had 60 Vbeta and 13 Jbeta primers. TCRdb's copy holds only in-frame clones and misses some; the assay was immunoSEQ multiplex PCR. Among some 160,000 clones, about 72% were seen once, and the ten largest hold less than 5%. The sequenced material came from PBMCs. These receptor sequences come from a man aged 60 to 75 in good health and CMV-seronegative.

This rearrangement joins TRBV6-5 to TRBJ1-5, with 7 bases fitting TRBD1. This CDR3 is built from 14 residues. J gave up 2 bases and V 6 bases, and 4 bases lay outside the gene matches. Germline values: CDR1 MNHEY, CDR2 SVGAGI. Here the CDR3 DNA reads TGTGCCAGCAGCTTCCAGGGGGGCAATCAGCCCCAGCATTTT. The encoded protein is CASSFQGGNQPQHF.

This clone has more than one count but fewer than ten. The CDR3 reads CATAGGFGYTF. The CDR3 DNA follows: TGTGCCACCGCAGGGGGCTTTGGCTACACCTTC. The chain uses TRBV28 and TRBJ1-2; TRBD1 agrees at 8 bases. CDR1 and CDR2 (germline): MDHEN, SYDVKM. The junction had 5 bases not matched to a gene; V was cut back by 10 bases and J by 7 bases. This CDR3 region has 11 residues.

The sample holds one count of this clone. This chain links TRBV7-6 with TRBJ2-7, with 8 bases identical to TRBD2. V gave up 5 bases and J gave up 3 bases; unmatched junction bases: 3. CDR3 length: 13 residues. Per the germline V gene, CDR1 is SGHVS and CDR2 is FNYEAQ. CDR3 in amino acids: CASSRTSNYEQYF. In DNA, the CDR3 is TGTGCCAGCAGCCGGACTAGCAACTACGAGCAGTACTTC.

The table lists this clone with a count of one. The rearrangement joins TRBV5-1 to TRBJ1-3, with D unresolved. Germline loops: CDR1 SGHRS, CDR2 YFSETQ. V lost 2 bases and J lost 0, with 9 bases in between. The CDR3 loop spans 15 amino acids. The CDR3 protein is CASSFGGPSGNTIYF. CDR3 in DNA: TGCGCCAGCAGCTTTGGAGGGCCCTCTGGAAACACCATATATTTT.

The chain carries TRBV10-1 and TRBJ2-3; 10 nucleotides align to TRBD1. The CDR3 spans 15 residues. The junction had 3 bases not matched to a gene; V was cut back by 3 bases and J by 3 bases. CDR1 and CDR2 (germline): WNHNN, SYGVQD (reference sequence). The CDR3 bases are TGCGCCAGCAGTGATGGGGACAGGGGAACAGATACGCAGTATTTT. This translates into CASSDGDRGTDTQYF.

The chain joins TRBV5-4 to TRBJ2-5; 8 bases map to TRBD1. V was clipped by 2 bases and J by 5 bases; unmatched bases: 2. This CDR3 contains 13 residues. Per the germline V gene, CDR1 is SGHNT and CDR2 is YYREEE (reference sequence). CDR3 bases: TGTGCCAGCAGCTTCGACAGGGGTGAGACCCAGTACTTC. It yields the protein CASSFDRGETQYF.

This clone has only one observation. The chain recombines TRBV29-1 with TRBJ2-5; 8 bases agree with TRBD1. The CDR3 extends over 14 amino acids. Germline lookup yields CDR1 SQVTM and CDR2 ANQGSEA. V lost 7 bases and J lost 3; bases outside the gene matches: 10. This chain's CDR3 is CSALDRVGKETQYF. For the CDR3, the DNA is TGCAGCGCCTTGGACAGGGTTGGGAAAGAGACCCAGTACTTC.

The chain carries TRBV5-4 and TRBJ2-2; TRBD2 agrees at 7 bases. Germline V gene data show CDR1 as SGHNT and CDR2 as YYREEE (reference sequence). With 0 bases clipped from V and 8 bases from J, the junction kept 10 bases outside the gene matches. The CDR3 is made up of 16 amino acids. The CDR3 sequence: CASSLGAGPRGGELFF. CDR3 in DNA: TGTGCCAGCAGCTTGGGAGCGGGACCCCGCGGTGGGGAGCTGTTTTTT.

This clone was counted a few times. The chain couples TRBV2 to TRBJ2-3, with D perhaps TRBD1 (6 bases). Trimming took off 6 bases at V and 0 bases at J, with 10 bases between the two ends. This CDR3 is 14 amino acids long. The germline gives CDR1 SNHLY, CDR2 FYNNEI. The CDR3: CASRSDSSTDTQYF. CDR3 bases: TGTGCCAGCAGATCGGACAGTAGCACAGATACGCAGTATTTT.

This sequence joins TRBV5-1 and TRBJ1-1; D is uncertain. The CDR3 runs 14 residues. The germline V and J ends were trimmed by 0 bases and 4 bases, with 10 bases remaining between them. Germline-derived CDR1 and CDR2 are SGHRS and YFSETQ. DNA of the CDR3: TGCGCCAGCAGCTTGGCCGACCAGGCCACTGAAGCTTTCTTT. Encoded protein: CASSLADQATEAFF.

This clone was counted a few times. The gene calls are TRBV7-3 and TRBJ1-2; unclear D gene. Deletions cut 2 bases from V and 3 bases from J, with 10 bases between. In germline, CDR1 is SGHTA, CDR2 FQGTGA. The CDR3 is made up of 14 amino acids. The CDR3: CASSLGDKDYGYTF. The CDR3 DNA is TGTGCCAGCAGCTTAGGTGACAAAGACTATGGCTACACCTTC.

The genes are TRBV18 and TRBJ1-1; TRBD1 is a possible D gene (5 bases). The CDR3 runs to 13 residues. V was shortened by 5 bases and J by 7 bases, with 14 bases between the two germline ends. CDR1 and CDR2 from the germline V gene are KGHSH and LQKENI. The CDR3 loop reads CASSTNRQSEAFF. In DNA, the CDR3 is TGTGCCAGCTCAACCAACAGGCAGAGTGAAGCTTTCTTT.

The table lists this clone with a count of one. The chain recombines TRBV2 with TRBJ1-2; 8 bases match TRBD1. V gave up 5 bases and J gave up 6 bases; unmatched junction bases: 8. The germline gives CDR1 SNHLY, CDR2 FYNNEI. The CDR3 spans 14 residues. The CDR3, as DNA: TGTGCCAGCAGTCGCTACAGGGGGGAAGATGGCTACACCTTC. Its protein is CASSRYRGEDGYTF.

The genes are TRBV10-3 and TRBJ2-1; tentatively, D is TRBD1 (5 bases). Germline V gene data show CDR1 as ENHRY and CDR2 as SYGVKD. With 6 bases removed from V and 5 bases from J, the gap between germline ends came to 20 bases. The CDR3 spans 16 residues. The CDR3 reads CAIRVSDNLVDNEQFF. The CDR3, as DNA: TGTGCCATCAGGGTCTCGGACAATCTTGTTGACAATGAGCAGTTCTTC.

This clone was observed a single time. The chain combines TRBV5-1 with TRBJ2-7; 9 nucleotides match TRBD1. Looked up from germline, CDR1 is SGHRS and CDR2 is YFSETQ. The ends lost 4 bases at V and 6 bases at J; junction bases unmatched: 14. The CDR3 covers 16 residues. CDR3: CASSKSPGQGIGEQYF. The CDR3 DNA sequence: TGCGCCAGCAGCAAATCTCCGGGACAGGGAATCGGCGAGCAGTACTTC.

The chain combines TRBV2 with TRBJ1-6, with 8 bases matching TRBD1. Germline assignment: CDR1 SNHLY and CDR2 FYNNEI. This CDR3 contains 17 residues. Germline trimming cut 6 bases from V and 7 bases from J; bases unmatched to any gene: 14. The CDR3 nucleotides are TGTGCCAGCAGCGTCCTTGAGGGACAGGCTCGGAATTCACCCCTCCACTTT. Encoded protein: CASSVLEGQARNSPLHF.

The genes are TRBV5-4 and TRBJ1-2; weak D call: TRBD1 (5 bases). Germline V CDR1 and CDR2: SGHNT, YYREEE (reference sequence). This CDR3 spans 15 amino acids. Trimming took off 0 bases at V and 3 bases at J, with 12 bases between the two ends. The CDR3 here is CASSLAVRQYYGYTF. CDR3 sequence (DNA): TGTGCCAGCAGCTTGGCCGTGAGACAGTACTATGGCTACACCTTC.

J is TRBJ2-5 and V is TRBV4-3; TRBD2 is a possible D gene (6 bases). The closer fit of TRBJ2-7 to the DNA end suggests the J call may be wrong. CDR1 and CDR2 from the germline V gene are LGHNA and YSLEER. This CDR3 contains 14 residues. CDR3 coding DNA: TGCGCCAGCAGCCAAGGCGGGACGCCGTACGAGCAGTACTTC. As protein: CASSQGGTPYEQYF.

This clone was seen only a few times. This sequence joins TRBV5-1 and TRBJ1-1; D gene unclear. V was trimmed by 0 bases and J by 3 bases, leaving 12 bases between them. The CDR3 covers 15 residues. Germline lookup yields CDR1 SGHRS and CDR2 YFSETQ. CDR3 residues: CASSLADPADTEAFF. The CDR3 DNA follows: TGCGCCAGCAGCTTGGCCGACCCGGCGGACACTGAAGCTTTCTTT.

V is TRBV7-9 and J is TRBJ1-6; D not resolved. Germline V gives CDR1 SEHNR, CDR2 FQNEAQ (reference sequence). Trimming shortened V by 0 bases and J by 5 bases, and 8 bases separated the two germline ends. This CDR3 contains 15 residues. In DNA form, the CDR3 reads TGTGCCAGCAGCTTAGCGGGAGGAGATAATTCACCCCTCCACTTT. Translating gives CASSLAGGDNSPLHF.

A few counts support this clone. The J gene is TRBJ1-3, the V gene TRBV19; no reliable D call. Germline lookup yields CDR1 LNHDA and CDR2 SQIVND (reference sequence). V was trimmed by 0 bases and J by 0 bases, leaving 12 bases between them. CDR3 length equals 17 residues. The CDR3 reads CASSIDPSRSSGNTIYF. CDR3 in DNA: TGTGCCAGTAGTATAGACCCCAGCCGGAGCTCTGGAAACACCATATATTTT.

The rearrangement links TRBV6-5 to TRBJ1-2; D possibly corresponds to TRBD1 (5 bases). The CDR3 is 14 amino acids. V shed 0 bases and J shed 8 bases, with 13 bases lying between them. Germline CDR1 MNHEY, CDR2 SVGAGI. CDR3 nucleotides: TGTGCCAGCAGTTACTCGGGAGGGGCGCGGGGCTACACCTTC. Its protein is CASSYSGGARGYTF.

V usage is TRBV18 and J usage is TRBJ2-5; 7 nucleotides agree with TRBD1. The V and J ends lost 3 bases and 2 bases, in that order; junction bases with no gene match: 6. Germline values: CDR1 KGHSH, CDR2 LQKENI. The CDR3 is 15 amino acids. The CDR3: CASSPMTGPQETQYF. CDR3 DNA: TGTGCCAGCTCACCCATGACAGGGCCGCAAGAGACCCAGTACTTC.

This clone came up a few times. This chain joins TRBV6-5 and TRBJ2-1; 7 bases are a match to TRBD2. CDR1 is MNHEY, CDR2 SVGAGI, per germline. J lost 1 base, V lost 5 bases, and 5 bases had no gene match. CDR3 length: 15 residues. This chain's CDR3 is CASSPTSASYNEQFF. CDR3 nucleotide sequence: TGTGCCAGCAGTCCTACTAGCGCTTCCTACAATGAGCAGTTCTTC.

This clone was counted between two and nine times. V gene TRBV4-1 combines with J gene TRBJ2-5, with 10 nucleotides matching TRBD2. The CDR3 sequence is 15 residues long. V shed 5 bases and J 2 bases; nucleotides not matched to a gene: 5. Looked up from germline, CDR1 is MGHRA and CDR2 is YSYEKL. The CDR3 loop reads CASSGLAGEQETQYF. Here the CDR3 DNA reads TGCGCCAGCAGCGGGCTAGCGGGGGAACAAGAGACCCAGTACTTC.

The V and J genes are TRBV4-1 and TRBJ2-5; TRBD2 is a possible D gene (6 bases). Near its end, the DNA agrees better with TRBJ2-7, so the J call may be wrong. The CDR3 sequence is 15 residues long. Germline V lookup: CDR1 MGHRA, CDR2 YSYEKL. This CDR3 is CASSPLGLPSYEQYF. In DNA, the CDR3 is TGCGCCAGCAGCCCCTTGGGACTGCCTTCCTACGAGCAGTACTTC.